This T cell receptor beta chain was sequenced in a study of shared clonotypes between healthy human individuals. Study-level points and caveats: Larger estimated richness was generally seen in naive subsets than in memory subsets.

The split of CD4+ cells yielded CD45RA+ naive and CD45RA-negative memory subsets. Concerning this clone: Its antigen is still unknown. Other DNA sequences of this sample code for an identical CDR3.

Generated by immunoSEQ multiplex PCR, the TCRdb table keeps only in-frame clones and is missing some. The data show roughly 2.5 million clones, approximately 94% seen once. This CDR3 is 13 amino acids long. V dropped 0 bases and J dropped 4 bases, with 6 bases sitting between them. The germline gives CDR1 MNHEY, CDR2 SMNVEV (reference sequence). The sample taken for sequencing was naive CD4+ T cells sorted from blood. Subset of the sample: CD45RA+ positively selected. This TCR was recovered from a man in his late teens or twenties in good health. The V call is TRBV27, the J call TRBJ1-2, with D hard to call. CDR3 in DNA: TGTGCCAGCAGTTTATCGGCAGGCTATGGCTACACCTTC. Its translation: CASSLSAGYGYTF.